This TCR beta chain was documented in a study of T cells after yellow fever vaccination. Study-wide findings and caveats: Abundant contaminating clonotypes from the bulk population could appear in FACS-sorted repertoires.

The CDR3 has 14 amino acids. Germline V gives CDR1 SGHVS, CDR2 FQNEAQ. V was clipped by 5 bases and J by 11 bases; unmatched bases: 10. TCR cDNA, made by 5'RACE template switching, carried an added universal primer site and UMIs. MiXCR, run by TCRdb on the 5' RACE reads, gives a single entry per CDR3 protein. The sample lists around 360,000 distinct CDR3 sequences, 11% occurring once. As to this clonotype: Its antigen is still unknown.

The source material was PBMCs, sampled on the day of the first yellow fever vaccination. This clonotype was sampled from a man younger than 35 who received the YFV17D yellow fever vaccine. The rearrangement joins TRBV7-8 to TRBJ1-4; 8 bases line up with TRBD1. This CDR3 is CASSPQTGEQKLFF. The CDR3 region has the DNA TGTGCCAGCAGCCCACAGACAGGGGAGCAGAAACTGTTTTTT.